Below, 11 T cell receptor beta chains from the same sample are listed, as sequenced in a study of cytomegalovirus exposure and HLA in healthy donors (dated by TCRdb to about 2017). The library was obtained by the immunoSEQ multiplex PCR assay. TCRdb's version of the immuneACCESS table is confined to in-frame rearrangements and falls short of the full clone set. An unresolved V gene accounts for under half of the shortfall where checked; the remainder is of unknown origin. This sample holds roughly 79,000 clones; around 92% were observed only once. Of the sample, 0.65% to 0.7% is held by the ten largest clones. The sequencing sample was made of PBMCs. The receptors here all came from a man aged 18 to 29 in good health and CMV-seronegative.

This clone was recorded only once. This chain joins TRBV28 and TRBJ1-2, with D uncertain. Germline V gives CDR1 MDHEN, CDR2 SYDVKM. The CDR3 totals 14 residues. V lost 6 bases, J lost 6 bases, and 17 bases lay in between. CDR3 DNA sequence: TGTGCCAGCAGCGTCCTGGGAGGTCTGGATGGCTACACCTTC. This encodes CASSVLGGLDGYTF.

This chain uses TRBV19 with TRBJ2-7; TRBD1 might be the D (6 bases). The CDR3 has 14 amino acids. Germline V CDR1 and CDR2: LNHDA, SQIVND (reference sequence). V was cut by 5 bases and J by 0 bases, with 11 bases left in between. CDR3 sequence (DNA): TGTGCCAGTAGTCAGAGGACAGCCTCCTACGAGCAGTACTTC. Its translation is CASSQRTASYEQYF.

A single count supports this clone. This chain uses TRBV11-1 with TRBJ1-2, with D maybe TRBD1 (5 bases). The V end was cut by 6 bases, the J end by 5 bases, with 16 bases between. This CDR3 is 14 amino acids long. Germline V lookup: CDR1 SGHAT, CDR2 FQDESV (reference sequence). CDR3 loop: CASSITAAGYGYTF. The CDR3, as DNA: TGTGCCAGCAGTATAACAGCAGCAGGGTATGGCTACACCTTC.

The V gene is TRBV15, the J gene TRBJ2-1, with 7 bases that match TRBD2. Unmatched junction bases numbered 10, after V lost 5 bases and J lost 3 bases. This CDR3 is built from 16 residues. The germline V gene has CDR1 LNHNV and CDR2 YYDKDF (reference sequence). The CDR3 nucleotides are TGTGCCACCAGCGCCCCCGGGACTACTCTCTACAATGAGCAGTTCTTC. Encoded protein: CATSAPGTTLYNEQFF.

This chain joins TRBV5-1 and TRBJ1-1; D might be TRBD1 (5 bases). The V gene's germline CDR1 is SGHRS and CDR2 YFSETQ. V was pared by 4 bases and J by 4 bases, with 26 bases between. The CDR3 runs to 18 residues. The CDR3 protein is CASSLPQLSGGGGTEAFF. The CDR3 DNA reads TGCGCCAGCAGCCTCCCGCAATTATCGGGGGGAGGAGGCACTGAAGCTTTCTTT. Filled out from reference TRBV5-1 and TRBJ1-1, the complete variable domain reads KAGVTQTPRYLIKTRGQQVTLSCSPISGHRSVSWYQQTPGQGLQFLFEYFSETQRNKGNFPGRFSGRQFSNSRSEMNVSTLELGDSALYLCASSLPQLSGGGGTEAFFGQGTRLTVV.

Written as DNA, the CDR3 is TGTGCCAGTGCGAACAGGGTCGGGCAGCCCCAGCATTTT. Translated, it gives CASANRVGQPQHF. V and J are TRBV27 and TRBJ1-5, with D possibly matching TRBD1 (6 bases). Germline CDR1 MNHEY, CDR2 SMNVEV (reference sequence). The germline V and J ends were trimmed by 9 bases and 7 bases, with 16 bases remaining between them. This CDR3 spans 13 amino acids.

The gene calls are TRBV7-9 and TRBJ1-5; possibly TRBD1 for D (6 bases). The length of the CDR3 is 15 residues. Germline CDR1 and CDR2: SEHNR and FQNEAQ (reference sequence). Between the trimmed V and J ends, which lost 5 bases and 5 bases, there was a span of 16 bases. The CDR3 here is CASSPYRDTDQPQHF. The CDR3 DNA is TGTGCCAGCAGCCCCTACCGGGACACCGATCAGCCCCAGCATTTT.

The chain uses TRBV6-1 and TRBJ2-2; 12 bases match TRBD2. Per germline, CDR1 MNHNS and CDR2 SASEGT. With V trimmed by 4 bases and J by 2 bases, 5 bases remained unmatched. The CDR3 has 17 residues. The CDR3 sequence is CASSGSGLAGNTGELFF. In DNA form, the CDR3 reads TGTGCCAGCAGTGGATCAGGACTAGCGGGAAACACCGGGGAGCTGTTTTTT.

This chain connects TRBV15 to TRBJ2-5; D gene uncertain. The CDR3 length is 13 residues. V was cut by 0 bases and J by 5 bases, with 7 bases left in between. Germline CDR1 LNHNV, CDR2 YYDKDF (reference sequence). CDR3 loop: CATSRDRAETQYF. The DNA for the CDR3 is TGTGCCACCAGCAGAGATCGAGCGGAGACCCAGTACTTC.

This clone has only one observation. The V gene is TRBV25-1, the J gene TRBJ2-5; the D gene is possibly TRBD2 (7 bases). CDR1 and CDR2 from the germline V gene are MGHDK and SYGVNS. V was pared by 1 base and J by 4 bases, with 10 bases between. This CDR3 comprises 14 residues. The CDR3 sequence is CASSEWGGRETQYF. The CDR3 region has the DNA TGTGCCAGCAGTGAATGGGGGGGCCGAGAGACCCAGTACTTC.

The CDR3 here is CAWKLRGGNEQYF. CDR3 DNA sequence: TGTGCCTGGAAGTTACGGGGGGGGAACGAGCAGTACTTC. V is TRBV30 and J is TRBJ2-7; 8 bases align to TRBD2. This CDR3 comprises 13 residues. The junction had 7 bases not matched to a gene; V was cut back by 4 bases and J by 5 bases. Per germline, CDR1 GTSNPN and CDR2 SVGIG (reference sequence).